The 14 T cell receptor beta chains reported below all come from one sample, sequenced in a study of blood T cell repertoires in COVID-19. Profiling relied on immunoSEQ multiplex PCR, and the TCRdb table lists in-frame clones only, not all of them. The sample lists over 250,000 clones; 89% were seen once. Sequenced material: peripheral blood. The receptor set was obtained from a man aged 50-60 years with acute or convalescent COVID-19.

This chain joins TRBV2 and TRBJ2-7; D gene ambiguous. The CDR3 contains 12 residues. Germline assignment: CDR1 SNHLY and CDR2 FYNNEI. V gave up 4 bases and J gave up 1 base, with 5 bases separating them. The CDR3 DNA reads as TGTGCCAGCAGTGGCCGGTCCTACGAGCAGTACTTC. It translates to CASSGRSYEQYF.

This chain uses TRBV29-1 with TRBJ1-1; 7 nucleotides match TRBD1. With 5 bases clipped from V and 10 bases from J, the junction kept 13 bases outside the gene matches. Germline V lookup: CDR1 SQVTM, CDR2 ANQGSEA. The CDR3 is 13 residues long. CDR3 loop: CSVKKGAGVAAFF. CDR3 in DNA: TGCAGCGTTAAAAAGGGGGCAGGGGTCGCAGCTTTCTTT.

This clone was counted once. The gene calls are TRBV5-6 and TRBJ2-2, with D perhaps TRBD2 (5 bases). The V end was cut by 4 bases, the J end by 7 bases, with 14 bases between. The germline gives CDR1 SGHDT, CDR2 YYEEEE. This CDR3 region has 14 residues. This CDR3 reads CASSVGVRGGELFF. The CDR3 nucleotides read TGTGCCAGCAGCGTTGGGGTCCGGGGCGGGGAGCTGTTTTTT. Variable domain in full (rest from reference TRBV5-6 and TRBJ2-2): DAGVTQSPTHLIKTRGQQVTLRCSPKSGHDTVSWYQQALGQGPQFIFQYYEEEERQRGNFPDRFSGHQFPNYSSELNVNALLLGDSALYLCASSVGVRGGELFFGEGSRLTVL.

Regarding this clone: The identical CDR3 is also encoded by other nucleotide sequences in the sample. The CDR3 reads CASSFGQGGEQYF. The CDR3 region has the DNA TGTGCCAGCAGCTTTGGACAGGGGGGTGAGCAGTACTTC. V usage is TRBV7-3 and J usage is TRBJ2-7; 10 bases are shared with TRBD1. The CDR3 contains 13 residues. Looked up from germline, CDR1 is SGHTA and CDR2 is FQGTGA. V trimming: 3 bases; J trimming: 7 bases; junction bases outside the gene matches: 3.

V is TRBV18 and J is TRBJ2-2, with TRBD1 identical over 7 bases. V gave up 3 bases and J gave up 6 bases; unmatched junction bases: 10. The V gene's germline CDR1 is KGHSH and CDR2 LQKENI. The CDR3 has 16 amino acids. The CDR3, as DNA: TGTGCCAGCTCACCTTCACTACAGGGGAAGGCCGGGGAGCTGTTTTTT. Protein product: CASSPSLQGKAGELFF.

CDR3 protein: CASSLGGEGWQPQHF. CDR3 sequence (DNA): TGTGCCAGCAGCTTAGGTGGGGAGGGATGGCAGCCCCAGCATTTT. The chain uses TRBV11-2 and TRBJ1-5; D is unclear. The ends were cut back, 1 base at V and 7 bases at J, with 14 bases in the middle. The CDR3 length is 15 residues. Germline CDR1 is SGHAT and CDR2 is FQNNGV. The variable domain in full, with the rest retrieved from reference TRBV11-2 and TRBJ1-5, is EAGVAQSPRYKIIEKRQSVAFWCNPISGHATLYWYQQILGQGPKLLIQFQNNGVVDDSQLPKDRFSAERLKGVDSTLKIQPAKLEDSAVYLCASSLGGEGWQPQHFGDGTRLSIL.

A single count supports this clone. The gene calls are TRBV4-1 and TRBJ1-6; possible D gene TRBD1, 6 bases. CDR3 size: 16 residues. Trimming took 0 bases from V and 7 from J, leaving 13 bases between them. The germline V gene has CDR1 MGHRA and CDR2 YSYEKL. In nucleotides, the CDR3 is TGCGCCAGCAGCCAAGAGACCCCAGGGGTGAATTCACCCCTCCACTTT. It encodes CASSQETPGVNSPLHF.

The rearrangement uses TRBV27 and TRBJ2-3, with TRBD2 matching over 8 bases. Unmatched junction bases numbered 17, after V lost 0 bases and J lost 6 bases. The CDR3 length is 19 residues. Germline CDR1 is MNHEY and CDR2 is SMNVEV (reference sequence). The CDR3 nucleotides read TGTGCCAGCAGTTTATCGCCGCCCGGGGTTGGCGGGGGGAGTGATACGCAGTATTTT. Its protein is CASSLSPPGVGGGSDTQYF.

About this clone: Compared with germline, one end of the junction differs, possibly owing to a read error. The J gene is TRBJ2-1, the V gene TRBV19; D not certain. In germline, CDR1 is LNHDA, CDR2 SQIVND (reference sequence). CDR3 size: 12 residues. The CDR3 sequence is CASSIPGNQQFF. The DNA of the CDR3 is TGTGCCAGTAGTATCCCAGGCAATCAGCAGTTCTTC.

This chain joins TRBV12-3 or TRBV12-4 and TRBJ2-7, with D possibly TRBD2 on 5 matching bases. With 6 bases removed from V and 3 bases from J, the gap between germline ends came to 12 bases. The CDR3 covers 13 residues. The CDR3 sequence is CASSPGLVYEQYF. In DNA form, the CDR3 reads TGTGCCAGCAGCCCCGGACTGGTCTACGAGCAGTACTTC.

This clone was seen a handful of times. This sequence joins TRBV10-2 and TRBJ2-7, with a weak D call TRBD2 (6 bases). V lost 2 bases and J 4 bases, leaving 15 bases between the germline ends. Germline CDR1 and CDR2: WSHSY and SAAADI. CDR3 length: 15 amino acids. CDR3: CASSERLGGGYEQYF. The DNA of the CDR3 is TGCGCCAGCAGTGAGCGGCTAGGAGGAGGGTACGAGCAGTACTTC.

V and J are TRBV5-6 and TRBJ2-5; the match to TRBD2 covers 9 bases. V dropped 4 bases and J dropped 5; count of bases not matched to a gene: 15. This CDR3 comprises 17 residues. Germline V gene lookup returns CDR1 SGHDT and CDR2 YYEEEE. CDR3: CASSTLEGRGGRETQYF. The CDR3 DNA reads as TGTGCCAGCAGCACCCTTGAAGGGCGGGGGGGCCGCGAGACCCAGTACTTC.

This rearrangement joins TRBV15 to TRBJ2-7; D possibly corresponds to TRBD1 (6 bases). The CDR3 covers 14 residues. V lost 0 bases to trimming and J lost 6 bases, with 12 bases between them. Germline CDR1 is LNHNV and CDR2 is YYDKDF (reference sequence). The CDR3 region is CATSREHRVGEQYF. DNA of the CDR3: TGTGCCACCAGCAGAGAGCACAGGGTAGGCGAGCAGTACTTC.

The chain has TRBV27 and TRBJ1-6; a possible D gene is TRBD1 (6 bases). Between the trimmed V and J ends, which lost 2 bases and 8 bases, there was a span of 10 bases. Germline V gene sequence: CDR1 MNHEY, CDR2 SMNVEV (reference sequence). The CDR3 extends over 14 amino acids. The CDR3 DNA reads TGTGCCAGCAGTTTAACACAGGGAGATTCACCCCTCCACTTT. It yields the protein CASSLTQGDSPLHF.